This T cell receptor beta chain is drawn from a study of cytomegalovirus exposure and HLA in healthy donors. Comments on this clone: Its matching antigen is unknown.

The CDR3 spans 14 residues. CDR1 SGHTA and CDR2 FQGTGA come from the germline V gene. V shed 0 bases and J shed 3 bases, with 7 bases lying between them. The PCR ran on 60 Vbeta and 13 Jbeta primers. Per the original data handling: About 11 million of 80 million or so unique TCR beta chains were shared, per a later count. Sequenced by immunoSEQ multiplex PCR; TCRdb stores in-frame clones only, minus some. V, J and clone size are taken as reported in that table, and D and trimming were inferred from the DNA itself. The sample has about 200,000 clones; 80% to 85% are singletons. Study-level points and caveats: Researchers reported from a later analysis that most CMV-associated TCR beta chains appeared HLA-restricted. A later analysis linked a missense variant in DCLRE1C to the trimming of TCR beta V and J genes. Analysis performed later showed TCR beta chains linked to HLA being more clonally expanded than equally common others.

The specimen was PBMCs. The receptor was derived from a boy younger than 10 in good health and CMV-seronegative. The J gene is TRBJ2-3, the V gene TRBV7-3; D is unresolved. The CDR3 is CASSLTGTTDTQYF. Written as DNA, the CDR3 is TGTGCCAGCAGCTTAACTGGCACGACAGATACGCAGTATTTT.